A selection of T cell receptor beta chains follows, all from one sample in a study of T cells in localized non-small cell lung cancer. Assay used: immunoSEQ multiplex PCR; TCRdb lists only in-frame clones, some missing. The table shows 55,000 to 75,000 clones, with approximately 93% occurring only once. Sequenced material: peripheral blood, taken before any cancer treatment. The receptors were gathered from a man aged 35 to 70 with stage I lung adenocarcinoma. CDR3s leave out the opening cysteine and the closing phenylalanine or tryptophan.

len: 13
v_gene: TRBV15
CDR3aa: ATSRDRGRGETQY

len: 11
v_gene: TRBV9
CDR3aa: ASSNRRVDGYT

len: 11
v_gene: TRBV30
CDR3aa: AWSSSGDQPQH

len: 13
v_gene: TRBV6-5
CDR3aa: ASSLRQASTDTQY

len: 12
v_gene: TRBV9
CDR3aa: ASSASGKSYEQY

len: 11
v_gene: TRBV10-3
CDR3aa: AISRGEADTQY

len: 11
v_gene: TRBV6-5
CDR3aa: ASSGDRAGGYT

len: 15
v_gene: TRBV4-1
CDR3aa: ASSKGLAGAYPNEQF

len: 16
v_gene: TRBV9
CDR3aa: ASSVEPGLPFGANVLT

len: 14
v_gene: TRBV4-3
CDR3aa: ASSQREGGGETEAF

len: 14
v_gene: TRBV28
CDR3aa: ASIALGQGKGYEQY

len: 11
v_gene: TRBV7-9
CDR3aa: ASSRGFGNEQF

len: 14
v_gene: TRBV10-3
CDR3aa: AISEYFTGQGSEQF

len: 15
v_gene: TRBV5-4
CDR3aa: ASSLNPGTSNTGELF

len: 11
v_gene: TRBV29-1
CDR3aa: SVARQGPYEQY

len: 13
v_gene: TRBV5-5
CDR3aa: ASSLGPGQSYEQY

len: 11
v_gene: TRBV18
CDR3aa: ASSPAGRTEAF

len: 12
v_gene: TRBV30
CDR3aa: AWSVGSRGYGYT

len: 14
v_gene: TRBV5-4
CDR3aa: ASSLAGGGASMVAF

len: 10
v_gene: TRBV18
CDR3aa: ASSQQGNTIY

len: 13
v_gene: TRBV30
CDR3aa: AWSVLAGGTDTQY

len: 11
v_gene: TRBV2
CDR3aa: ASSIRAAEKLF

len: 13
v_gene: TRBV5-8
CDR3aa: ASSQDAGGPGELF

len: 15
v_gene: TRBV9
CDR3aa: ASSAHPAGSRNNEQF

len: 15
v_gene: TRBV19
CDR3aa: ASRPGLAGGHSGELF

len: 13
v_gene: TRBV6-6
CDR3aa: ASSSATSGANVLT

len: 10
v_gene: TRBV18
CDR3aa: ASSPRNTEAF

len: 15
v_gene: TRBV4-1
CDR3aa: ASSQATGRGVGNTIY

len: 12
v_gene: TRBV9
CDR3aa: ASSGGRQSYGYT

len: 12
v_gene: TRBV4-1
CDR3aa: ASSHEISNQPQH

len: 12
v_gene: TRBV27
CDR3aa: ASSFLTPGGELF

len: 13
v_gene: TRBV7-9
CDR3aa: ASRDSGGGAYEQY

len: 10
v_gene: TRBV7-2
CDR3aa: ASSITRYEQY

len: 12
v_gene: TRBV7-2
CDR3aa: ASSLVRAAGEQF

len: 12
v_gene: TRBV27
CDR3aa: ASSKGAVSEKLF

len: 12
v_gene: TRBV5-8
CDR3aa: ASSLDRANYGYT

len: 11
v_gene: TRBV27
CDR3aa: ASSFRASAEAF

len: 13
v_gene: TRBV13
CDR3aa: ASSFSGTGNYEQY

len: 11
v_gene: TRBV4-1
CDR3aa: ASSQWRGQPQH

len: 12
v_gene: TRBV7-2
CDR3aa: ASSLSPSQETQY

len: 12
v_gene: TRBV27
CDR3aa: ASSPGTGQYEQY

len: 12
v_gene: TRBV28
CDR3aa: ASSFKQARDTQY

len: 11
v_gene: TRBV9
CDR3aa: ASSSRGATEAF

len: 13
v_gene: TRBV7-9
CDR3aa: ASSPDRGPGNTIY

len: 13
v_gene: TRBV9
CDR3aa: ASSVKPGSSYEQY

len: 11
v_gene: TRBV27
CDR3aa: ASSLGLGSEQY

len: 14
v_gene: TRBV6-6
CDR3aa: ASSYGGRGAYNEQF

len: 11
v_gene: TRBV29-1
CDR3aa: SVQGQDNQPQH

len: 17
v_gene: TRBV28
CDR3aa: ASSPPSAGGRLYTDTQY

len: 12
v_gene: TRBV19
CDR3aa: ASSSRQVIQPQH